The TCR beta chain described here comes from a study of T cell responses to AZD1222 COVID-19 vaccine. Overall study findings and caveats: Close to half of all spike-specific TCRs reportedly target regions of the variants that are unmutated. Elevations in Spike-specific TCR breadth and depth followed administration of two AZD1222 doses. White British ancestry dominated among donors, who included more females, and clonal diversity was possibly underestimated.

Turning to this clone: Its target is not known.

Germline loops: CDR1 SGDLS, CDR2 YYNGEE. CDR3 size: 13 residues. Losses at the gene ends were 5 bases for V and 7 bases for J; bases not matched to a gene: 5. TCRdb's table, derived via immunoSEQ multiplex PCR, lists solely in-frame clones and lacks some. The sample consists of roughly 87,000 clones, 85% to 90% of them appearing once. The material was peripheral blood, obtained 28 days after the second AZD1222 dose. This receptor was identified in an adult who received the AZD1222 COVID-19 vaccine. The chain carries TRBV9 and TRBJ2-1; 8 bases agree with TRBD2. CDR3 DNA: TGTGCCAGCAGTCGGGAGGGTGGGAATGAGCAGTTCTTC. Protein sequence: CASSREGGNEQFF. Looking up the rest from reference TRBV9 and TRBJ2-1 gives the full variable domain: DSGVTQTPKHLITATGQRVTLRCSPRSGDLSVYWYQQSLDQGLQFLIQYYNGEERAKGNILERFSAQQFPDLHSELNLSSLELGDSALYFCASSREGGNEQFFGPGTRLTVL.